This T cell receptor beta chain is from a study of shared clonotypes between healthy human individuals. CD45RO-negative CD8 cells positively selected for CCR7 made up the naive population, which excluded terminally differentiated effector memory CD45RA+ cells. Each sample came from a Caucasian adult donor living in Nashville, Tennessee. As regards this clone: Its specificity is not known.

Broader study findings: The authors sampled blood alone, and tissue repertoires likely differ.

This CDR3 is 14 amino acids long. CDR1 SGDLS and CDR2 YYNGEE come from the germline V gene. The germline V and J ends were trimmed by 0 bases and 5 bases, with 9 bases remaining between them. An assay was performed, and its level was deep. TCRdb's table, derived via immunoSEQ multiplex PCR, lists solely in-frame clones and lacks some. The sample yields 550,000 to 750,000 clones, 90% to 95% seen once. The clonotype comes from a man aged 30 to 39 in good health. The chain joins TRBV9 to TRBJ2-1; D not certain. The sequencing input was naive CD8+ T cells sorted from blood. CDR3 sequence: CASSVVPGDNEQFF. In nucleotides, the CDR3 is TGTGCCAGCAGCGTAGTTCCAGGAGACAATGAGCAGTTCTTC.